This T cell receptor beta chain was obtained from a study of cytomegalovirus exposure and HLA in healthy donors. V trimming: 2 bases; J trimming: 15 bases; junction bases outside the gene matches: 8. Germline lookup yields CDR1 MNHNY and CDR2 SVGAGI (reference sequence). The CDR3 loop spans 13 amino acids. PCR primers comprised 60 Vbeta and 13 Jbeta primers. Profiled with immunoSEQ multiplex PCR; TCRdb holds only in-frame clones, not every one. The data contain 110,000 or so clones, around 77% of them singletons. The chain uses TRBV6-6 and TRBJ1-3, with 9 bases aligning to TRBD1. The clonotype comes from a woman aged 25 to 39 in good health and CMV-seropositive. The sequencing input was PBMCs. The CDR3 DNA is TGTGCCAGCAGTTACCCGGACAGGGGTCCGGGATATTTT. As protein: CASSYPDRGPGYF.